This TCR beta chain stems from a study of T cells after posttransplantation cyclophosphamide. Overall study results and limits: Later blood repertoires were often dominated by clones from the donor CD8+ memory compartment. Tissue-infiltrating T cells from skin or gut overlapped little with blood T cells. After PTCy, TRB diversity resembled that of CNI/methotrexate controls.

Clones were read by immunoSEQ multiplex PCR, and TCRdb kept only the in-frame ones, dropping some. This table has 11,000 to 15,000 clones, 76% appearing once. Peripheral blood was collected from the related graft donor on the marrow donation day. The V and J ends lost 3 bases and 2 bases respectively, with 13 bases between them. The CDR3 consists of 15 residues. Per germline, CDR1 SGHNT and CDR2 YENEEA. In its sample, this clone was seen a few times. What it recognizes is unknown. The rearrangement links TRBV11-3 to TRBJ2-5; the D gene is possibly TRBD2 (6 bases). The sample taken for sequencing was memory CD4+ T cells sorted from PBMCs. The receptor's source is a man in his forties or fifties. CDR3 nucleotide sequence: TGTGCCAGCAGCTTTAGTGCGGGAAGGCAAGAGACCCAGTACTTC. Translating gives CASSFSAGRQETQYF.